The TCR beta chain under discussion was sequenced for a study of blood T cells in healthy people across ages. Trimming removed 2 bases from V and 2 bases from J; junction bases left unmatched: 8. This CDR3 is 17 amino acids long. Germline loops: CDR1 SGHTA, CDR2 FQGNSA. Findings and caveats of the study: Naive T cell percentage showed a strong correlation with TCR beta diversity. CMV status of donors was not determined, possibly confounding expanded clonotype changes.

Using a J-beta primer mix together with a sample-barcoded 5' primer, a second PCR was run for roughly 7 to 11 cycles. TCRdb fed the 5' RACE reads into MiXCR, producing one record per CDR3 protein. The sample contains 730,000 or so distinct CDR3 sequences, roughly 41% of which appear only once. Points on this clonotype: Its antigen is undetermined.

The sample was blood. The chain employs TRBV7-2 and TRBJ2-3; 9 positions agree with TRBD1. This receptor was taken from a woman aged 55-69 years in good health. CDR3 DNA: TGTGCCAGCAGCTTATGGGGGGGGACAGGGAACACAGATACGCAGTATTTT. Translating gives CASSLWGGTGNTDTQYF.